Presented here are 11 T cell receptor beta chains from one specimen sequenced in a study of blood T cell repertoires in COVID-19. Libraries were prepared by immunoSEQ multiplex PCR; TCRdb keeps only in-frame clonotypes and omits some of them. In the table there are about 150,000 clones, 85% to 90% of which are singletons. Source material: peripheral blood. The receptors stem from a man aged 50-60 years who had recovered from COVID-19.

This rearrangement joins TRBV27 to TRBJ2-3; the D gene is possibly TRBD2 (6 bases). The V gene's germline CDR1 is MNHEY and CDR2 SMNVEV (reference sequence). The V and J ends lost 5 bases and 5 bases respectively, with 14 bases between them. The CDR3 extends over 14 amino acids. CDR3 region: CASSPQLAKDTQYF. The CDR3 DNA sequence: TGTGCCAGCAGTCCCCAACTAGCCAAAGATACGCAGTATTTT.

J is TRBJ1-2 and V is TRBV7-2, with 10 bases that match TRBD1. Germline V gives CDR1 SGHTA, CDR2 FQGNSA. Germline trimming cut 5 bases from V and 3 bases from J; bases unmatched to any gene: 6. The CDR3 sequence is 15 residues long. CDR3 amino acids: CASSTTGTGDYGYTF. In DNA, the CDR3 is TGTGCCAGCAGCACTACCGGGACAGGGGACTATGGCTACACCTTC.

The chain carries TRBV5-6 and TRBJ2-7; 8 positions match TRBD2. Looked up from germline, CDR1 is SGHDT and CDR2 is YYEEEE. The ends lost 1 base at V and 0 bases at J; junction bases unmatched: 6. There are 16 residues in the CDR3. The CDR3 nucleotides read TGTGCCAGCAGCTTGCAGCGGGGGCCCGGCTCCTACGAGCAGTACTTC. As protein: CASSLQRGPGSYEQYF. Complete variable domain (other parts from reference TRBV5-6 and TRBJ2-7): DAGVTQSPTHLIKTRGQQVTLRCSPKSGHDTVSWYQQALGQGPQFIFQYYEEEERQRGNFPDRFSGHQFPNYSSELNVNALLLGDSALYLCASSLQRGPGSYEQYFGPGTRLTVT.

This chain joins TRBV7-6 and TRBJ2-7, with 12 nucleotides matching TRBD2. V shed 6 bases and J 3 bases; nucleotides not matched to a gene: 9. Germline V CDR1 and CDR2: SGHVS, FNYEAQ. CDR3 length: 16 residues. This CDR3 is CASSSGLAGILYEQYF. CDR3 sequence (DNA): TGTGCCAGCAGTTCTGGACTAGCGGGAATCCTCTACGAGCAGTACTTC. The full variable domain, in which reference TRBV7-6 and TRBJ2-7 provide the parts outside the CDR3, is GAGVSQSPRYKVTKRGQDVALRCDPISGHVSLYWYRQALGQGPEFLTYFNYEAQQDKSGLPNDRFSAERPEGSISTLTIQRTEQRDSAMYRCASSSGLAGILYEQYFGPGTRLTVT.

This chain joins TRBV7-9 and TRBJ2-3; TRBD2 is a possible D gene (6 bases). Per germline, CDR1 SEHNR and CDR2 FQNEAQ (reference sequence). V lost 2 bases, J lost 2 bases, and 11 bases lay in between. The CDR3 is 15 residues long. The chain's CDR3 is CASSLTSQSTDTQYF. The CDR3 DNA reads as TGTGCCAGCAGCTTAACTAGCCAGTCCACAGATACGCAGTATTTT.

The V call is TRBV7-4, the J call TRBJ2-3; 10 nucleotides match TRBD2. The V and J ends lost 11 bases and 3 bases, in that order; junction bases with no gene match: 5. The germline CDR1 and CDR2 sequences are SGHVT and SQSDAQ. This CDR3 comprises 13 residues. The CDR3: CAPTSGETDTQYF. The CDR3 DNA reads TGTGCCCCAACTAGCGGGGAAACAGATACGCAGTATTTT. The full variable domain, with the rest looked up from reference TRBV7-4 and TRBJ2-3, is GAGVSQSPRYKVAKRGRDVALRCDSISGHVTLYWYRQTLGQGSEVLTYSQSDAQRDKSGRPSGRFSAERPERSVSTLKIQRTEQGDSAVYLCAPTSGETDTQYFGPGTRLTVL.

The V gene is TRBV6-5, the J gene TRBJ1-4; TRBD1 matches at 8 bases. Looked up from germline, CDR1 is MNHEY and CDR2 is SVGAGI. J lost 8 bases, V lost 2 bases, and 7 bases had no gene match. CDR3 length: 15 residues. CDR3 residues: CASSYGAGGEEKLFF. CDR3 bases: TGTGCCAGCAGTTACGGGGCAGGGGGCGAGGAAAAACTGTTTTTT.

This chain joins TRBV9 and TRBJ2-1, with D possibly TRBD2 on 6 matching bases. Germline values: CDR1 SGDLS, CDR2 YYNGEE. This CDR3 is 15 amino acids long. Trimming shortened V by 4 bases and J by 4 bases, and 15 bases separated the two germline ends. The CDR3 DNA reads TGTGCCAGCAGCCTAGCGCCTTCTAGTTACAATGAGCAGTTCTTC. Its protein is CASSLAPSSYNEQFF. Drawing the rest from reference TRBV9 and TRBJ2-1, the complete variable domain is DSGVTQTPKHLITATGQRVTLRCSPRSGDLSVYWYQQSLDQGLQFLIQYYNGEERAKGNILERFSAQQFPDLHSELNLSSLELGDSALYFCASSLAPSSYNEQFFGPGTRLTVL.

The V call is TRBV30, the J call TRBJ1-1; D is unresolved. CDR1 is GTSNPN, CDR2 SVGIG, per germline (reference sequence). The CDR3 is 11 residues long. V was pared by 4 bases and J by 4 bases, with 7 bases between. In nucleotides, the CDR3 is TGTGCCTGGAATCGGGGCACTGAAGCTTTCTTT. Translated: CAWNRGTEAFF.

This chain uses TRBV5-6 with TRBJ2-4; TRBD1 aligns across 7 bases. Germline values: CDR1 SGHDT, CDR2 YYEEEE. Losses at the gene ends were 1 base for V and 6 bases for J; bases not matched to a gene: 4. This CDR3 contains 14 residues. The CDR3 protein is CASSLRQGANIQYF. In DNA form, the CDR3 reads TGTGCCAGCAGCTTGAGACAGGGCGCAAACATTCAGTACTTC.

This chain joins TRBV12-5 and TRBJ1-5, with 7 bases that match TRBD1. The CDR3 totals 15 residues. V dropped 6 bases and J dropped 1; count of bases not matched to a gene: 6. The germline gives CDR1 LGHNT, CDR2 FRNRAP. The CDR3 loop reads CASGRTGESNQPQHF. CDR3 sequence (DNA): TGTGCTAGTGGACGGACAGGCGAGAGCAATCAGCCCCAGCATTTT.